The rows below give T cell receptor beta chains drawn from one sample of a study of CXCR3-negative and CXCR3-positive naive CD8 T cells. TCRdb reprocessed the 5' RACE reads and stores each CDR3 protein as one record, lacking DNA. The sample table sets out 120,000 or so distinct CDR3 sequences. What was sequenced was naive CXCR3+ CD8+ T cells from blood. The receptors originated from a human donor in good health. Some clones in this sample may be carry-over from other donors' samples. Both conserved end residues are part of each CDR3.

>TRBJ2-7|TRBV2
CASSVIGTGRYEQYF
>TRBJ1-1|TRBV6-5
CASSYSQGAFLNTEAFF
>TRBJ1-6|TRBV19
CASSIAETTANSPLHF
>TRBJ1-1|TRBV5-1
CASSSGTGLEAFF
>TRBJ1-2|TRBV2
CASSEALGKSNYGYTF
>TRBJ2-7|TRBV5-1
CASSYPRQGPYEQYF
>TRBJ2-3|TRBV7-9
CASSQGREVSDTQYF
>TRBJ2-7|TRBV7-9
CASSARDRVATEQYF
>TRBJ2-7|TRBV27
CASGWAGSYEQYF
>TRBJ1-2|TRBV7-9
CASSSSTGPYYGYTF
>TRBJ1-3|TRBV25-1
CASSRGLGNTIYF
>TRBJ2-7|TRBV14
CASSHRVHGYEQYF
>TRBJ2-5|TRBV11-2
CASSLDHAGRETQYF
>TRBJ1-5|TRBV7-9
CASSLDRQSNQPQHF
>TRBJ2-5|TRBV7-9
CASSPRTSRGETQYF
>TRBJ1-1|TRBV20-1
CSARPPGLYTEAFF
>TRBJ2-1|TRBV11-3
CASSPGAGEQDWNEQFF
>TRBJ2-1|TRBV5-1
CASSRIAGAYNEQFF
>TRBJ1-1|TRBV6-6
CASSYSAGRSDTEAFF
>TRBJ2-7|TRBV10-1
CASSGPLTGGSYEQYF
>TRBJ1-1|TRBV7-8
CASSLDGLGTEAFF
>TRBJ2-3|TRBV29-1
CSVVERGTDTQYF
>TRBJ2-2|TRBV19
CASSSTGSTGELFF
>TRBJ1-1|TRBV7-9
CASSLEQGAEAFF
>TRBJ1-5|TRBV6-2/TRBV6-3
CASSSHSIQGYSNQPQHF
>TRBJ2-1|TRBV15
CATSISRLVIEEQFF
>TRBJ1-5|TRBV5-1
CASSAGGAGQPQHF
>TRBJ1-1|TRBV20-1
CSARAVGQGNTEAFF
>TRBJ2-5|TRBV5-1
CARTEEAEETQYF
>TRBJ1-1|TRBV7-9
CVSSLGLAEAFF
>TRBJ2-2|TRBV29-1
CSVRGTRFGTGELFF
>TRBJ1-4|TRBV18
CASATGTNEKLFF
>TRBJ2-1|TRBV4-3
CASSLDRLEPYNEQFF
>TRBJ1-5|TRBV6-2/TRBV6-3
CASSYGHQPQHF
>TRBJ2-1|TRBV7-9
CASSLVIADYNEQFF
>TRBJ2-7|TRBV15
CATSRDMASHEQYF
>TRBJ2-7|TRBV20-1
CSARTSPDEQYF
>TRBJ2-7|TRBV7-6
CASSLSGGAIDEQYF
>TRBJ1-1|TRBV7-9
CASSRVLGTEAFF
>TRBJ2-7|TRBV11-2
CASSPRPREQYF
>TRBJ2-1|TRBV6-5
CASSLGTSGTNEQFF
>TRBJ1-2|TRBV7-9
CASSFMGYGYTF
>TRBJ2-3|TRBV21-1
CASSKLGGTLTDTQYF
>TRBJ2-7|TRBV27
CASSFGTGNEQYF
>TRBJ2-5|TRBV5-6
CASSLGHPQETQYF
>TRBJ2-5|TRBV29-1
CSVEDSSGIWETQYF
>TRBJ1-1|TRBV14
CASTWAPESEAFF
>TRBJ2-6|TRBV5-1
CASSLERSGANVLTF
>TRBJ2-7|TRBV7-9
CASSTPDSTYEQYF